These T cell receptor beta chains were read from a single sample in a study of CD8 T cells in ankylosing spondylitis. TCRdb re-called the 5' RACE reads through MiXCR, storing one row per CDR3 protein. The sample carries around 300,000 distinct CDR3 sequences, about 14% recorded once. Sequenced input: blood, either unsorted or a sorted T cell fraction (not recorded which). The receptors were gathered from a male donor with ankylosing spondylitis or in good health (not recorded which). Each CDR3 is given with its conserved first and last residue. The D gene is left open where the match is weak. Only part of the rows carry a size: once, few, many, or a class if the clone is expanded.

len	v_gene	j_gene	abundance	d_gene	CDR3nt	CDR3aa
16	TRBV2	TRBJ2-6	NA	NA	TGTGCCAGCAGTGGGACTCCGGGCACTGGGGCCAACGTCCTGACTTTC	CASSGTPGTGANVLTF
16	TRBV4-2	TRBJ2-1	NA	TRBD2	TGTGCCAGCAGCCAAGAGGCCCTAGCGGGGGGAATTGAGCAGTTCTTC	CASSQEALAGGIEQFF
16	TRBV5-1	TRBJ2-5	NA	TRBD1	TGCGCCAGCAGCTCCTCCGGGACAGGGGGCTTTGAGACCCAGTACTTC	CASSSSGTGGFETQYF
14	TRBV5-1	TRBJ2-2	NA	TRBD2	TGCGCCAGCAGCCAAGGACTAGAGGTCGGGGAGCTGTTTTTT	CASSQGLEVGELFF
16	TRBV7-9	TRBJ1-6	NA	TRBD1	TGTGCCAGCAGCCCACCGGGACAGGGAGGAAATTCACCCCTCCACTTT	CASSPPGQGGNSPLHF
16	TRBV5-1	TRBJ2-3	few	TRBD2	TGCGCCAGCAGCTCCGGGACTAGCGGGGGTGGAGATACGCAGTATTTT	CASSSGTSGGGDTQYF
14	TRBV3-1	TRBJ1-1	few	NA	TGTGCCAGCAGCCGGAAGACAGCGGGCACTGAAGCTTTCTTT	CASSRKTAGTEAFF
16	TRBV7-9	TRBJ2-7	NA	TRBD2	TGTGCCAGCAGCTTGGGGACTAGCGGGAGTGGGTACGAGCAGTACTTC	CASSLGTSGSGYEQYF
13	TRBV19	TRBJ1-1	NA	NA	TGTGCCAGTAGTATCGTCAGAAACACTGAAGCTTTCTTT	CASSIVRNTEAFF
11	TRBV28	TRBJ2-1	NA	NA	TGTGCCAGCATGGAACGCGATGAGCAGTTCTTC	CASMERDEQFF
13	TRBV11-3	TRBJ2-5	NA	NA	TGTGCCAGCAGCTTAGTTTACCAAGAGACCCAGTACTTC	CASSLVYQETQYF
14	TRBV25-1	TRBJ1-1	NA	NA	TGTGCCAGCAGTGAATATACCAGAAACACTGAAGCTTTCTTT	CASSEYTRNTEAFF
14	TRBV20-1	TRBJ2-3	few	TRBD2	TGCAGTGCCATAGCGGGAGGAGAGGCAGATACGCAGTATTTT	CSAIAGGEADTQYF
14	TRBV20-1	TRBJ1-1	few	NA	TGCAGTGCTAGACAGATCACCACGAACACTGAAGCTTTCTTT	CSARQITTNTEAFF
15	TRBV7-9	TRBJ2-3	few	NA	TGTGCCAGCAGCTCTCTGGGGGCCAGCACAGATACGCAGTATTTT	CASSSLGASTDTQYF
16	TRBV5-1	TRBJ2-3	NA	TRBD2	TGCGCCAGCAGCCCCTGGACTAGCCAAAACACAGATACGCAGTATTTT	CASSPWTSQNTDTQYF
14	TRBV18	TRBJ1-2	few	NA	TGTGCCAGCTCACCAGCCGAGATTGGCTATGGCTACACCTTC	CASSPAEIGYGYTF
13	TRBV11-2	TRBJ1-2	few	NA	TGTGCCAGCAGCTTACCAGGGTATCGTGGCTACACCTTC	CASSLPGYRGYTF
15	TRBV6-5	TRBJ2-5	NA	NA	TGTGCCAGCAGTTACTCGGGGCCTAGGGAAGAGACCCAGTACTTC	CASSYSGPREETQYF
14	TRBV10-3	TRBJ2-6	many	NA	TGTGCCATCAGCGAAGGGTATGGGGCCAACGTCCTGACTTTC	CAISEGYGANVLTF
12	TRBV12-3/TRBV12-4	TRBJ1-1	many	NA	TGTGCCAGCAGTTGGAGAGGGACTGAAGCTTTCTTT	CASSWRGTEAFF
13	TRBV20-1	TRBJ1-6	many	NA	TGCAGTGCTAGGCCCGGTTATAATTCACCCCTCCACTTT	CSARPGYNSPLHF
13	TRBV5-5	TRBJ2-1	NA	NA	TGTGCCAGCAGCCCCGGGTTACCCCATGAGCAGTTCTTC	CASSPGLPHEQFF
12	TRBV29-1	TRBJ1-2	few	NA	TGCAGCGGGGGAGCAGGGAACTATGGCTACACCTTC	CSGGAGNYGYTF
16	TRBV6-1	TRBJ2-5	NA	NA	TGTGCCAGCAGTGAAAGTCCGGGCTGGGGAAGAGAGACCCAGTACTTC	CASSESPGWGRETQYF
15	TRBV5-4	TRBJ2-1	NA	TRBD2	TGTGCCAGCAGCGGGACTATGCGCTCCTACAATGAGCAGTTCTTC	CASSGTMRSYNEQFF
15	TRBV6-5	TRBJ1-2	NA	NA	TGTGCCAGCAGTTACAGGCCCCATGGGAGCTATGGCTACACCTTC	CASSYRPHGSYGYTF
18	TRBV5-6	TRBJ2-1	NA	TRBD2	TGTGCCAGCAGCTTGGCGTCTACGGGACTAGCGGGGTACAATGAGCAGTTCTTC	CASSLASTGLAGYNEQFF
16	TRBV6-5	TRBJ2-3	NA	NA	TGTGCCAGCAGTTACTCGTCTGGAGCCTCCACAGATACGCAGTATTTT	CASSYSSGASTDTQYF
17	TRBV5-1	TRBJ2-1	few	TRBD2	TGCGCCAGCAGCAACACGGGACTAGCGACCCGACGCGTTGAGCAGTTCTTC	CASSNTGLATRRVEQFF
13	TRBV7-9	TRBJ2-1	few	TRBD1	TGTGCCAGCAGAGAAACAGGGGTGAGGGAGCAGTTCTTC	CASRETGVREQFF
16	TRBV5-1	TRBJ2-1	NA	TRBD1	TGCGCCAGCAGCTCACGGGGACAGGGGAGCTACAATGAGCAGTTCTTC	CASSSRGQGSYNEQFF
15	TRBV5-6	TRBJ2-1	few	NA	TGTGCCAGCAGCCTCCCCGGGGGCACCTACAATGAGCAGTTCTTC	CASSLPGGTYNEQFF
16	TRBV12-3/TRBV12-4	TRBJ2-3	NA	NA	TGTGCCAGCAGTTTAGGGGCAACCACCGGCCCAGATACGCAGTATTTT	CASSLGATTGPDTQYF
16	TRBV5-1	TRBJ1-4	many	NA	TGCGCCAGCAGCTGGGGGACCGCCGCAACTAATGAAAAACTGTTTTTT	CASSWGTAATNEKLFF
18	TRBV4-1	TRBJ2-2	NA	TRBD2	TGCGCCAGCAGCCAAGATCGAGTGGGACTAGCGGACACCGGGGAGCTGTTTTTT	CASSQDRVGLADTGELFF
16	TRBV6-1	TRBJ1-1	NA	NA	TGTGCCAGCACCAAAGACAGCGAGTTACCGAACACTGAAGCTTTCTTT	CASTKDSELPNTEAFF
16	TRBV5-4	TRBJ2-1	NA	TRBD2	TGTGCCAGCAGCCTTGGGACTAGCGGGAGTAATAATGAGCAGTTCTTC	CASSLGTSGSNNEQFF
15	TRBV5-1	TRBJ2-2	NA	TRBD1	TGCGCCAGTGACCCGGGACAGTTCAACACCTGGGAGCTGTTTTTT	CASDPGQFNTWELFF
14	TRBV12-3/TRBV12-4	TRBJ1-1	few	NA	TGTGCCAGCAGTGCTGGACAAACCACCACTGAAGCTTTCTTT	CASSAGQTTTEAFF
13	TRBV6-1	TRBJ1-6	NA	NA	TGTGCCAGCAGGGAAGAATCAGATTCACCCCTCCACTTT	CASREESDSPLHF
16	TRBV10-3	TRBJ1-3	few	NA	TGTGCCATCAGTGAGTCGGGGGCGCCGCCTGGAAACACCATATATTTT	CAISESGAPPGNTIYF
12	TRBV24-1	TRBJ2-1	NA	NA	TGTGCCACCAGTGATTTAGGCAGTGAGCAGTTCTTC	CATSDLGSEQFF
13	TRBV10-1	TRBJ2-5	once	NA	TGCGCCAGCAGTGGGGCTAGCCAAGAGACCCAGTACTTC	CASSGASQETQYF
15	TRBV7-8	TRBJ1-5	NA	TRBD1	TGTGCCAGCAGCGACGGGACAGGGGGCAGTCAGCCCCAGCATTTT	CASSDGTGGSQPQHF
13	TRBV10-3	TRBJ2-7	NA	NA	TGTGCCATCAGTCGAGGGGAAAGCTACGAGCAGTACTTC	CAISRGESYEQYF
18	TRBV29-1	TRBJ2-1	few	TRBD2	TGCAGCGTCGCCGGGACTAGCGGGGGGGCCCCTTCCTACAATGAGCAGTTCTTC	CSVAGTSGGAPSYNEQFF
19	TRBV11-2	TRBJ2-1	NA	TRBD2	TGTGCCAGCAGACCCGACAGGTGGGACCCCCGGGGGGGGTACAATGAGCAGTTCTTC	CASRPDRWDPRGGYNEQFF
13	TRBV9	TRBJ2-2	NA	NA	TGTGCCAGCAGCGAGCTTAACACCGGGGAGCTGTTTTTT	CASSELNTGELFF
14	TRBV5-1	TRBJ1-1	NA	NA	TGCGCCAGCAGCCCTACCGGGACCTCCACTGAAGCTTTCTTT	CASSPTGTSTEAFF
15	TRBV7-8	TRBJ2-6	NA	NA	TGTGCCAGCAGCTTATTCGTCTCTGGGGCCAACGTCCTGACTTTC	CASSLFVSGANVLTF
16	TRBV12-3/TRBV12-4	TRBJ2-3	NA	NA	TGTGCCAGCAGTTCCCCTGGGGGCGGTAACACAGATACGCAGTATTTT	CASSSPGGGNTDTQYF
16	TRBV19	TRBJ2-6	few	TRBD1	TGTGCCAGTAGTTCGACAGGGAACTCTGGGGCCAACGTCCTGACTTTC	CASSSTGNSGANVLTF
14	TRBV5-1	TRBJ2-3	few	TRBD1	TGCGCCAGCAGCGGCGGACAGGGGTCAGATACGCAGTATTTT	CASSGGQGSDTQYF
14	TRBV12-3/TRBV12-4	TRBJ2-3	few	NA	TGTGCCAGCAATCGAGGACTCCCCACAGATACGCAGTATTTT	CASNRGLPTDTQYF
15	TRBV5-1	TRBJ1-2	few	NA	TGCGCCAGCAGCTTGGCCTCAGGGAGTAACTATGGCTACACCTTC	CASSLASGSNYGYTF
15	TRBV14	TRBJ1-2	NA	NA	TGTGCCAGCAGCCAGGGAGCTGGGCCGGGAGATGGCTACACCTTC	CASSQGAGPGDGYTF
15	TRBV12-3/TRBV12-4	TRBJ2-1	many	NA	TGTGCCAGCAGTTTACAGGGGTTGGAATCCAATGAGCAGTTCTTC	CASSLQGLESNEQFF
16	TRBV2	TRBJ2-6	many	NA	TGTGCCAGCACCTGGGACGGACACTCTGGGGCCAACGTCCTGACTTTC	CASTWDGHSGANVLTF
13	TRBV10-3	TRBJ1-1	NA	NA	TGTGCCATCAGCGGACCTACGAACACTGAAGCTTTCTTT	CAISGPTNTEAFF